This section outlines one TCR beta chain sequence together with its context. Its antigen is currently unknown. Other DNA sequences in this specimen translate into the identical CDR3. This sample stems from a study of shared clonotypes between healthy human individuals. Deletions cut 3 bases from V and 1 base from J, with 10 bases between. CDR3 length: 14 residues. Looked up from germline, CDR1 is WNHNN and CDR2 is SYGVQD (reference sequence). Sequencing used immunoSEQ multiplex PCR; TCRdb keeps in-frame clones, though not all of them. The sample lists millions of clones, roughly 94% seen once, with 0.9% to 1.3% in the top ten. Study-wide findings and caveats: Large sequencing depth failed to make sorted-subset sequencing complete, rarefaction showed.

The naive CD8 fraction comprised CD45RO-negative cells positively selected for CCR7 and excluded terminally differentiated effector memory CD45RA+ cells. This TCR derives from a man aged 18 to 29 in good health. V usage is TRBV10-1 and J usage is TRBJ2-7; tentatively, D is TRBD1 (6 bases). The specimen was naive CD8+ T cells sorted from blood. CDR3 protein: CASSESRGSYEQYF. The CDR3 DNA follows: TGCGCCAGCAGTGAATCCAGGGGATCCTACGAGCAGTACTTC.